This TCR beta chain was recorded in a study of Ad26.COV2.S vaccination and SARS-CoV-2 variants. Looking at the study overall: Donor got 5x10^10 or 1x10^11 viral particles of Ad26.COV2.S.

Stated treatment: over 15 received Ad26.COV2.S at low or high dose, single or two shots; a few received placebo; per-sample allocation not given. Collection of samples fell on day 63 after the first vaccine or placebo injection. Wuhan-strain SARS-CoV-2 spike was expressed by the Ad26 vector that made up the vaccine. Germline lookup yields CDR1 SGHDT and CDR2 YYEEEE. V was clipped by 1 base and J by 3 bases, with 5 bases between them. The CDR3 loop spans 13 amino acids. Measured with immunoSEQ multiplex PCR; TCRdb has only the in-frame clones, and not every one. The profile shows about 350,000 clones, about 88% of them singletons. This clone was seen only once.

The chain combines TRBV5-6 with TRBJ1-3, with a tentative D call TRBD1 (5 bases). The material sequenced was peripheral blood, taken in a trial of Ad26.COV2.S vaccine versus placebo. The TCR originated in a person between 18 and 60 years old who received the Ad26.COV2.S COVID-19 vaccine or a placebo. This chain's CDR3 is CASSLTGGNTIYF. CDR3 coding DNA: TGTGCCAGCAGCTTGACAGGTGGAAACACCATATATTTT.